This T cell receptor beta chain originates from a study of vaccination and CD4 T cells after COVID-19. As for the study in general: Sampling that followed vaccination took place a median about 71 days after dose two, within a range of 14 to 241. Control cultures were given a CEFX pool, an HIV-1 Nef pool, or no peptide.

The Oncomine TCR Beta short-read assay sequenced DNA from cultured CD4+ T cells. Using its own MiXCR run on the PCR reads, TCRdb lists one record per CDR3 protein. The data hold over 25,000 distinct CDR3 sequences, with about 66% observed a single time. About this clonotype: What it binds is unknown.

The germline CDR1 and CDR2 sequences are SQVTM and ANQGSEA. The CDR3 length is 14 residues. V gave up 4 bases and J gave up 0 bases, with 10 bases separating them. Study-wide results and limits: It was found that, in convalescent patients, 304 of 307 vaccine-specific clones were spike mono-reactive.

Treatment described: roughly 10-day PBMC culture with coronavirus spike peptide pools or control peptides (ViraFEST assay). This receptor was identified in a human donor who received a COVID-19 vaccine. This sample comprised CD4+ T cells from blood, cultured in vitro, obtained after SARS-CoV-2 vaccination. This chain connects TRBV29-1 to TRBJ1-3; TRBD1 is a possible D gene (5 bases). The chain's CDR3 is CSVVMTASGNTIYF. CDR3 DNA: TGCAGCGTTGTTATGACAGCCTCTGGAAACACCATATATTTT.